The entry below gives a single T cell receptor (beta chain) sequence along with its context. It has no known antigen specificity. Per-nucleotide qualities are absent, and no much larger clonotype sits a single base away. Trimming accounts for 2 bases at V and 6 bases at J, while the number of junction bases matched to no gene is 9. The germline V gene gives CDR1 as SGHDT and CDR2 as YYEEEE. From the cysteine up to the phenylalanine, the CDR3 has a length of 15 residues. Only the CDR3 DNA stays, 45 bases, in frame from base 1. The immunoSEQ Assay, a bias-controlled multiplex PCR, was used to amplify TCRbeta CDR3 regions from genomic DNA. As for how the authors treated the data: Nucleated cell counts per sample were estimated from amplification of reference gene primers within the assay. To quantify the absolute abundance of each unique TCRbeta CDR3 rearrangement, sequence reads were collapsed and filtered. For each sample, productive Simpson clonality was calculated as the square root of Simpson's diversity index over productive rearrangements. TCRdb limited this immuneACCESS table to in-frame rearrangements with V and J called. A share of clones is missing; checked studies link under half to unresolved V genes, and the rest is unexplained. V and J calls and clone size follow that table, whereas D and trimming were derived from the DNA. The sample has under 300,000 clones on record, 84% of them singletons. The ten top clones hold about 2.1% of the sample.

Samples from volunteer blood donors who had recovered from COVID-19 were contributed by a second Seattle source. Collaborating institutions collected whole blood in K2EDTA tubes following their own protocols. For TCRbeta analysis, collaborator samples were shipped as frozen whole blood, as isolated PBMCs, or as DNA extracted from either sample type. The data belong to a study of blood T cell repertoires in COVID-19 (dated by TCRdb to about 2020). Concerning the study at large: Samples covering the acute and convalescent phases of COVID-19 were provided by collaborators in the United States, Italy and Spain. Samples came from the ongoing ImmuneRACE study (first 160 participants) plus 1,254 subjects from 6 global collaborators. HLA class I and class II types, where available, came from metadata supplied by the sample provider rather than from assay-based typing. The prospective study material was composed of cDNA or gDNA derived from T cells, B-cell-depleted T cells, or PBMCs. Deeply sampled blood TCRbeta repertoires from subjects exposed to, actively infected with, or recovered from COVID-19 were included in the dataset. Sample metadata almost always included a de-identified subject ID, COVID-19 status, age in years and sex. The repertoires were made available in a free public database intended to serve as a resource for research on the immune response to SARS-CoV-2.

What the study reported, not specific to this receptor: The quantity of clinical and demographic metadata differed by source and by participant and was supplied without curation.

This TCR was recovered from a man aged 35-49 years who had recovered from COVID-19. The specimen was peripheral blood. The chain links TRBV5-6 with TRBJ2-3; TRBD1 matches 7 bases in the middle. The nucleotides read TGTGCCAGCAGCTTAGACAGGACAGGTGTTGATACGCAGTATTTT. This gives the protein CASSLDRTGVDTQYF.